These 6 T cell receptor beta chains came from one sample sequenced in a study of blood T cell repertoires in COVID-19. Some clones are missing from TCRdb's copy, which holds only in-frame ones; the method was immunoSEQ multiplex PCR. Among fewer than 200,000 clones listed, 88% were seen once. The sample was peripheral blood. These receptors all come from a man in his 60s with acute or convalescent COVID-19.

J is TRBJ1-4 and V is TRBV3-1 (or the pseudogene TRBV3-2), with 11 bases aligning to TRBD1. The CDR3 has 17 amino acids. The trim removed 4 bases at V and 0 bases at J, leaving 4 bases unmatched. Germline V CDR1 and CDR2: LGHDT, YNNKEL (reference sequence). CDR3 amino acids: CASSLGQGAATNEKLFF. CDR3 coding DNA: TGTGCCAGCAGCCTCGGACAGGGGGCGGCAACTAATGAAAAACTGTTTTTT.

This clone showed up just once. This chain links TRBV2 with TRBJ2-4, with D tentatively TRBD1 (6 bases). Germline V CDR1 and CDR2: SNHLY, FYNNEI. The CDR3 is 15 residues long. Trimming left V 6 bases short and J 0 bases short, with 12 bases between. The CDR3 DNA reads TGTGCCAGCAGCCCAGAGGGGGTAGCCAAAAACATTCAGTACTTC. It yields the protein CASSPEGVAKNIQYF.

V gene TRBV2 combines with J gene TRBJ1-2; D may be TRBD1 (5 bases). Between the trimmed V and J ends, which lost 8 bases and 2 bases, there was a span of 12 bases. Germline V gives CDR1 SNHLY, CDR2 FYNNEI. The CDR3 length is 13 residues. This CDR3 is CASGAAGNYGYTF. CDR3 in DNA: TGTGCCAGCGGGGCGGCAGGGAACTATGGCTACACCTTC.

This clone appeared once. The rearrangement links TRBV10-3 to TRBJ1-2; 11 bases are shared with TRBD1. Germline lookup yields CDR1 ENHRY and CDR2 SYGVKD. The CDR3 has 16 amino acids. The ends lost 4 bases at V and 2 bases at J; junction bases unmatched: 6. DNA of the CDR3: TGTGCCATCAGTGCCGGGACAGGGGGGGACAACTATGGCTACACCTTC. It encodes CAISAGTGGDNYGYTF.

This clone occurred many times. DNA of the CDR3: TGTGCCAGCTCACCGACAGGGGGCACCGGGGAGCTGTTTTTT. This sequence encodes CASSPTGGTGELFF. The V gene is TRBV18, the J gene TRBJ2-2, with 9 nucleotides matching TRBD1. This CDR3 has 14 amino acids. CDR1 and CDR2 from the germline V gene are KGHSH and LQKENI. The V gene end was trimmed by 3 bases and the J gene end by 4 bases; junction bases not matched to a gene: 0.

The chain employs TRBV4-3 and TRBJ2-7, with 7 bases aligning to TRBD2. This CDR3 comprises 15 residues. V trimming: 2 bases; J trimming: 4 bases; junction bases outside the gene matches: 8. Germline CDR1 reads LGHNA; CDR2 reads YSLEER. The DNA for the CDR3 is TGCGCCAGCAGCCAATCCAGCGGGATAGGTTACGAGCAGTACTTC. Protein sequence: CASSQSSGIGYEQYF.